This record looks at one T cell receptor beta chain sequence and its context. The entry originates in a study of response to subunit inactivated influenza vaccine. TCRdb re-called the RT-PCR reads with MiXCR, one entry per CDR3 protein. The sample comprises roughly 630,000 distinct CDR3 sequences, roughly 15% of which are singletons, and about 7.6% rests with the top ten. Trimming shortened V by 4 bases and J by 4 bases, and 16 bases separated the two germline ends. The CDR3 contains 14 residues. Germline-derived CDR1 and CDR2 are DFQATT and SNEGSKA (reference sequence). Sequencing used PBMCs from blood, obtained 14 to 15 days before vaccination. The clonotype originates from a man in his fifties who received an inactivated influenza vaccine. The chain joins TRBV20-1 to TRBJ2-5; D is unresolved. CDR3 coding DNA: TGCAGTGCTATTTATGCGGCGCAAGGAGAGACCCAGTACTTC. Translated: CSAIYAAQGETQYF.